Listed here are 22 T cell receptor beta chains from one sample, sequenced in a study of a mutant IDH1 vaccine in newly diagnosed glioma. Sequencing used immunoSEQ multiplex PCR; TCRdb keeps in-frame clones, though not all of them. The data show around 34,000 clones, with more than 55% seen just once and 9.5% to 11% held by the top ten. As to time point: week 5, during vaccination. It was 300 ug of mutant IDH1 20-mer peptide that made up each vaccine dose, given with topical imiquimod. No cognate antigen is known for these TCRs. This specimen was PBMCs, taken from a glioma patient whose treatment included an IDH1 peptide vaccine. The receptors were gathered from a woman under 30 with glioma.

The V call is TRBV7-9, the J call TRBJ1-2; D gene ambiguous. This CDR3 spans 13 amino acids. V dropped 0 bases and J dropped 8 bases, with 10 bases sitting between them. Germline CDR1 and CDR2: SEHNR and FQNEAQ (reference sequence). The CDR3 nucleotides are TGTGCCAGCAGCTTAGCCAGCAGTTTGGGCTACACCTTC. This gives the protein CASSLASSLGYTF.

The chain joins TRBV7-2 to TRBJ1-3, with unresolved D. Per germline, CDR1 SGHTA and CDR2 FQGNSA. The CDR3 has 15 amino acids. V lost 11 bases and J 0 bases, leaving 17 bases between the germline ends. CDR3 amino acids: CAWAPLGSSGNTIYF. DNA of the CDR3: TGTGCCTGGGCACCGTTGGGGTCCTCTGGAAACACCATATATTTT.

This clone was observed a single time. The DNA of the CDR3 is TGTGCCAGCAGCTTAGGCGGGAGGGCACACGAGCAGTACTTC. Residues: CASSLGGRAHEQYF. The chain uses TRBV7-9 and TRBJ2-7; 9 bases line up with TRBD2. Germline CDR1 SEHNR, CDR2 FQNEAQ (reference sequence). After removal of 1 base from V and 5 bases from J, the junction contained 3 bases not matched to a gene. The CDR3 is 14 amino acids.

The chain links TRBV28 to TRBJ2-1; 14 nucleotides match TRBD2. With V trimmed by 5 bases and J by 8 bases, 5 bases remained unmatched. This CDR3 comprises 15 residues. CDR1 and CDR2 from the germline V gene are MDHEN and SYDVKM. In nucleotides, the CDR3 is TGTGCCAGCAGTCTGGGGACTAGCGGGGGCGATGAGCAGTTCTTC. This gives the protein CASSLGTSGGDEQFF.

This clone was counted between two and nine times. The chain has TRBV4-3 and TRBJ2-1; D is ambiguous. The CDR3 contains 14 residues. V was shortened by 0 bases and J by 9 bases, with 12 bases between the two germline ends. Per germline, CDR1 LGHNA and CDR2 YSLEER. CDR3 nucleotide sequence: TGCGCCAGCAGCCAAGACTTCCCCGGCAGTGAGCAGTTCTTC. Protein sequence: CASSQDFPGSEQFF.

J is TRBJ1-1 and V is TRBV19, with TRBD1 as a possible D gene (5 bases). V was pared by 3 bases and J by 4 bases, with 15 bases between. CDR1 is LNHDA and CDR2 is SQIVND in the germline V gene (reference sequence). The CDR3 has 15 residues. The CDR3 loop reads CASSIGQYQGTEAFF. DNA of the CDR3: TGTGCCAGTAGTATTGGCCAGTACCAGGGCACTGAAGCTTTCTTT.

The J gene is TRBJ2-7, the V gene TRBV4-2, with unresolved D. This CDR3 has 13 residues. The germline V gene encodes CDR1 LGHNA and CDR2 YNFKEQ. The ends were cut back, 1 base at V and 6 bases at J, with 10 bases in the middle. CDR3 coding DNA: TGTGCCAGCAGCCAAGTAACGGTGGGCGAGCAGTACTTC. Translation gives CASSQVTVGEQYF.

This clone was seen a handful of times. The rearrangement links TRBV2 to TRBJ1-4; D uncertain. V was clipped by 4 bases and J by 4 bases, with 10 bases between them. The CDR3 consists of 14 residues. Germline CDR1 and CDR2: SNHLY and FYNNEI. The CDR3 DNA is TGTGCCAGCAGTGTTCACGTCGGTAATGAAAAACTGTTTTTT. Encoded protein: CASSVHVGNEKLFF.

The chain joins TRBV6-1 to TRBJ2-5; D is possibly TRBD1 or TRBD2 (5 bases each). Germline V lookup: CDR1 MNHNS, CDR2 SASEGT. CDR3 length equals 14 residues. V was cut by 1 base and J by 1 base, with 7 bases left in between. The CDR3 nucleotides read TGTGCCAGCAGTGAAGGAGGGGCCCAAGAGACCCAGTACTTC. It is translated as CASSEGGAQETQYF.

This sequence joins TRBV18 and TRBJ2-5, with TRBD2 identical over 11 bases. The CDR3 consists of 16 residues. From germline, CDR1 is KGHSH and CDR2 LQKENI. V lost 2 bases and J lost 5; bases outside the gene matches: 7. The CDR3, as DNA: TGTGCCAGCTCACCAGAGACTAGCGGGGTGAGGGAGACCCAGTACTTC. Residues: CASSPETSGVRETQYF.

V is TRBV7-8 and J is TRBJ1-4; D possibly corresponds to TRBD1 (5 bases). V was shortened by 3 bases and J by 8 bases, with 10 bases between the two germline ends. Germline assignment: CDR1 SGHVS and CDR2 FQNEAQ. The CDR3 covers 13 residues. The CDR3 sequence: CASSFRGGEKLFF. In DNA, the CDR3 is TGTGCCAGCAGCTTTAGGGGTGGAGAAAAACTGTTTTTT.

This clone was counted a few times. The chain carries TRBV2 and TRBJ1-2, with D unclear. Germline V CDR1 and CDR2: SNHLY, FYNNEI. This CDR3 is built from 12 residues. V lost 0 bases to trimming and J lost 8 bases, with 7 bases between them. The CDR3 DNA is TGTGCCAGCAGTGAAGCAGCCGGGGGCTACACCTTC. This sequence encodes CASSEAAGGYTF.

The CDR3 bases are TGTGCCAGTTGCGGGGCGGAGTCTGGGGCCAACGTCCTGACTTTC. Translation: CASCGAESGANVLTF. The chain links TRBV19 to TRBJ2-6, with D perhaps matching TRBD2 (6 bases). V lost 8 bases, J lost 1 base, and 12 bases lay in between. CDR1 and CDR2 from the germline V gene are LNHDA and SQIVND (reference sequence). This CDR3 is built from 15 residues.

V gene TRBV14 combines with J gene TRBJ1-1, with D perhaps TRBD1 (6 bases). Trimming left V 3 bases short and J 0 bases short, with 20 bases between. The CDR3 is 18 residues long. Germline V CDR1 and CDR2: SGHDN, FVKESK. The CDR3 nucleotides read TGTGCCAGCAGCCAGACTCGCCCCCTTACAGGGATGAACACTGAAGCTTTCTTT. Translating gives CASSQTRPLTGMNTEAFF.

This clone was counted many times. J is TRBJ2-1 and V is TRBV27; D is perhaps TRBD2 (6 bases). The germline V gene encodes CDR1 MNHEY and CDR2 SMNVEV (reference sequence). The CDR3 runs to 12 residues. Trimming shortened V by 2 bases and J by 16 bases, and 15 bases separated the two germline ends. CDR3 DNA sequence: TGTGCCAGCAGTTTAGGTGGGAGGCATGTTTTCTTC. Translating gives CASSLGGRHVFF.

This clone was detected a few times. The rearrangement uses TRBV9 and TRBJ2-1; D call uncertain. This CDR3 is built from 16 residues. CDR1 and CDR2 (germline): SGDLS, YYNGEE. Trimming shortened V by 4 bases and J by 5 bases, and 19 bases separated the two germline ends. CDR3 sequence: CASSPAPPPTHNEQFF. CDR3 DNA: TGTGCCAGCAGCCCCGCCCCCCCGCCAACACACAATGAGCAGTTCTTC. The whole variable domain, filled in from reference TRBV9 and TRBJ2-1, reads DSGVTQTPKHLITATGQRVTLRCSPRSGDLSVYWYQQSLDQGLQFLIQYYNGEERAKGNILERFSAQQFPDLHSELNLSSLELGDSALYFCASSPAPPPTHNEQFFGPGTRLTVL.

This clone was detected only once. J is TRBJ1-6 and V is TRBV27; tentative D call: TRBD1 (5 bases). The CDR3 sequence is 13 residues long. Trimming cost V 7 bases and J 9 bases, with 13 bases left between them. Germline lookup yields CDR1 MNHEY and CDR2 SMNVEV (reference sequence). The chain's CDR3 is CASTPGGGSPLHF. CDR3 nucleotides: TGTGCCAGCACCCCCGGGGGTGGTTCACCCCTCCACTTT.

CDR3 in DNA: TGTGCCAGCAGCCCGACACAGAGCTCCTATGGCTACACCTTC. Protein: CASSPTQSSYGYTF. The rearrangement links TRBV11-3 to TRBJ1-2; D is unclear. The CDR3 runs to 14 residues. Trimming cost V 5 bases and J 4 bases, with 14 bases left between them. Germline lookup yields CDR1 SGHNT and CDR2 YENEEA.

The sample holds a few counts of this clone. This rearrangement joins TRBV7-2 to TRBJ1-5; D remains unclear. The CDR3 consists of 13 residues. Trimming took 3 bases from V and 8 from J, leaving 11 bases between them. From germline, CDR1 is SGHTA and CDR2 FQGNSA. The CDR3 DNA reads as TGTGCCAGCAGCTTTCAGCATTCGAAGCCCCAGCATTTT. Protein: CASSFQHSKPQHF.

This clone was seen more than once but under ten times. Here the CDR3 reads CSVTGTEGQPQHF. The CDR3, as DNA: TGCAGCGTTACCGGGACGGAGGGTCAGCCCCAGCATTTT. The rearrangement links TRBV29-1 to TRBJ1-5; perhaps TRBD1 as D (5 bases). CDR3 size: 13 residues. Germline CDR1 reads SQVTM; CDR2 reads ANQGSEA. Trimming shortened V by 5 bases and J by 6 bases, and 14 bases separated the two germline ends. The full variable domain, with the rest looked up from reference TRBV29-1 and TRBJ1-5, is SAVISQKPSRDICQRGTSLTIQCQVDSQVTMMFWYRQQPGQSLTLIATANQGSEATYESGFVIDKFPISRPNLTFSTLTVSNMSPEDSSIYLCSVTGTEGQPQHFGDGTRLSIL.

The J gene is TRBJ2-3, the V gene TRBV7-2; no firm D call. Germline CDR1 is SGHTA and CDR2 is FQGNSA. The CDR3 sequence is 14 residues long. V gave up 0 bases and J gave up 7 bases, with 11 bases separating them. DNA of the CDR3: TGTGCCAGCAGCTTAGCTCAGGATACTCATACGCAGTATTTT. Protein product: CASSLAQDTHTQYF. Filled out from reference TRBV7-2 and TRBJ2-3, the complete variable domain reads GAGVSQSPSNKVTEKGKDVELRCDPISGHTALYWYRQSLGQGLEFLIYFQGNSAPDKSGLPSDRFSAERTGGSVSTLTIQRTQQEDSAVYLCASSLAQDTHTQYFGPGTRLTVL.

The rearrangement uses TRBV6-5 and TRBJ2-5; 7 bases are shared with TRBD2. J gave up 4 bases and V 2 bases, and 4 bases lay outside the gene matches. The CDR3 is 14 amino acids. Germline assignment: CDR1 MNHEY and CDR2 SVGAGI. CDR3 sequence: CASSYRLAGETQYF. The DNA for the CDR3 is TGTGCCAGCAGTTACCGACTAGCTGGAGAGACCCAGTACTTC.